This T cell receptor (beta chain) originates from a study of beta chain features in type 1 diabetes (dated by TCRdb to the late 2010s). Broadly, across the study: Mean age, gender distribution, total cell number and subset yield did not differ between patients and healthy donors. A total of 85 million to 110 million sorted cells were examined across all samples, and RNA yield correlated strongly with the number of cells per subset. In the study, TCRB repertoires of sorted circulating CD4+ T cell subsets from recently diagnosed type 1 diabetes patients were compared with those of matched healthy donors. Naive and central memory subsets were obtained from all 30 or so donors, but regulatory and stem cell-like memory subsets were isolated from only 8 patients and 8 healthy donors. Study-wide findings and limitations: HLA sub-analyses involved small numbers of individuals, so any influence of HLA type on TCRB rearrangement remained unresolved. A moderate but significant shortening of TCRB CDR3 length was observed in type 1 diabetes patients in all four CD4+ subsets. Naive, central memory and regulatory TCRB repertoires appeared to be more similar among patients than among healthy donors. Because cDNA was sequenced instead of genomic DNA, activated cells with high expression could be over-represented, although the groups did not differ in activation or CD3 levels. Shorter templates might be favored by PCR, yet because patient and control samples were amplified and corrected together, any such skew would affect both groups equally. Fewer insertions and more nucleotide deletions at VDJ recombination sites were observed in patients with type 1 diabetes, implying thymic rearrangement abnormalities.

Including the terminal cysteine and phenylalanine, the CDR3 comprises 14 residues. Only the CDR3 portion is preserved as DNA: 42 bases, with reading frame beginning at the first base. Cut back by 2 bases and 2 bases, the V and J ends lie 10 bases apart. CDR1 and CDR2 (MDHEN, SYDVKM) derive from the germline V gene. This clone has just a few counts. No cognate antigen has been identified for it. The sample holds no much larger clone one base away, and base qualities are not on file. Each donor gave one peripheral blood draw, approximately 110 mL on average, collected into heparinised tubes. Using a panel that included CD45RO, CCR7, CD25, CD127, CD95 and CD27, naive, central memory, regulatory and stem cell-like memory CD4+ T cells were sorted on a BD FACSAria II. A purity above 95% was achieved for all sorted populations. PBMCs were separated immediately by Lymphoprep density gradient centrifugation and were stained directly, without being cultured. To minimize batch effects, samples were stained and sorted in pairs, one healthy donor with one patient per experiment.

The High Capacity cDNA Reverse Transcription Kit was used to reverse transcribe all of the isolated RNA, meaning that expressed TCRB transcripts were what got sequenced. Naive, central memory and regulatory T cell samples underwent deep immunoSEQ sequencing, averaging about 3.3 million total reads per sample. Sorted cells were lysed in RLT buffer and RNA was extracted with DNase-treated RNeasy Micro or Mini kits, depending on cell number. To prevent cross-contamination, every cell subset was processed on its own, while patient and healthy donor samples were processed together. Using the immunoSEQ multiplex PCR, TCRB sequences were amplified from cDNA into 87-bp fragments spanning the CDR3 region. Sequencing of the amplicons was performed on the Illumina HiSeq platform. The study's own analysis went as follows. PCR bias was computationally corrected using synthetic template baselines, reads within Hamming distance 2 were collapsed, and singletons that could not be merged were discarded. Reads were aligned against IMGT so that V, D and J genes, CDR3 length and insertions or deletions at six rearrangement sites could be assigned. Within each subset, clonotype counts were normalized to the number of sorted cells before true diversity and Gini coefficients were calculated with the tcR R package. Repertoire sharing was quantified using the overlap coefficient calculated on TCRB nucleotide sequences. Out-of-frame TCRB sequences from naive cells were analyzed as a proxy for the pre-selection repertoire. Drawn from immuneACCESS, this table holds only the in-frame rearrangements with V and J called that TCRdb kept. Clones are partly lost; checked studies trace under half to an unresolved V gene and leave the rest unexplained. V, J and clone size were drawn from that table, and D and trimming were deduced from the DNA. This sample has some 280,000 clones in its table, and roughly an eighth of those were observed once. Of the sample, 0.015% to 0.02% is held by the ten largest clones.

The chain uses TRBV28 and TRBJ2-7; the D segment cannot be called with confidence. The sequencing input was naive CD4+ T cells from blood. Interpreted using the paper, the cell subset or site label stands for: true naive CD4+ T cells. The clonotype originates from a man aged 25-45 years with type 1 diabetes. The CDR3 protein is CASSLGTVTYEQYF. The sequence in DNA is TGTGCCAGCAGTTTAGGTACAGTCACCTACGAGCAGTACTTC.